The clone carrying this T cell receptor (beta chain) turned up a few times. These data belong to a study of T-cell reconstitution after alpha-beta-depleted transplantation in children. Unique molecular identifiers were used to barcode this TCRbeta library. TCRdb used MiXCR to reprocess the PCR reads, holding one entry per CDR3 protein. The sample contains 200,000 to 250,000 distinct CDR3 sequences, roughly 25% of which appear only once. The V gene end was trimmed by 2 bases and the J gene end by 5 bases; junction bases not matched to a gene: 12. The CDR3 is made up of 17 amino acids. The source material was PBMCs, mostly from graft donor cells, sampled 360 days after TCRalphabeta/CD19-depleted stem cell transplant. The sequence came from a female patient aged 2 to 10 who had a stem cell transplant for congenital amegakaryocytic thrombocytopenia, so the T cells may come from the graft donor. The V call is TRBV12-3 or TRBV12-4, the J call TRBJ2-1, with 7 bases that match TRBD2. CDR3 bases: TGTGCCAGCAGTTTATGGTTGTCTAGCGGTTTACACAATGAGCAGTTCTTC. Translating it yields CASSLWLSSGLHNEQFF.